A selection of T cell receptor beta chains follows, all from one sample in a study of blood T cells in healthy people across ages. TCRdb re-analysed the 5' RACE reads in MiXCR, keeping a single row per CDR3 protein. The top ten hold about a fifth of the sample, which has around 970,000 distinct CDR3 sequences, just over 50% seen once. Sequencing was carried out using blood. Receptors originate from a woman aged 55-75 years in good health. Each CDR3 is given with its conserved first and last residue. A D gene is named only where the DNA matches it firmly. Size tells how often a clone was seen (once, few, many) or the class of an expanded clone, and some rows leave it out.

j_call v_call clone_size d_call cdr3_nt cdr3_aa
TRBJ2-3 TRBV29-1 many . TGCAGCGGTGGGGACCGGAGGAGCGGTCCCACAGATACGCAGTATTTT CSGGDRRSGPTDTQYF
TRBJ1-2 TRBV21-1 few . TGTGCCAGCAGAGTTCTCTTGAGACAGTCTAACTATGGCTACACCTTC CASRVLLRQSNYGYTF
TRBJ1-5 TRBV28 . . TGTGCCAGCAGTTTGAGGCTAGCGGGAGGAGTGGGCACAGATACGCAGCATTTT CASSLRLAGGVGTDTQHF
TRBJ2-5 TRBV20-1 few . TGCAGTGCTAGCCGGGACCTTCAAGAGACCCAGTACTTC CSASRDLQETQYF
TRBJ2-7 TRBV4-1 few TRBD2 TGCGCCAGCAGCCAAGCGGCGGGAGGAACCTACGAGCAGTACTTC CASSQAAGGTYEQYF
TRBJ2-5 TRBV27 . TRBD1 TGTGCCAGCAGTTCCTGGACAGGGGGGTGGGAGACCCAGTACTTC CASSSWTGGWETQYF
TRBJ2-3 TRBV24-1 . . TGTGCCACCAGTGATACTACCATGACAGCCACAGATACGCAGTATTTT CATSDTTMTATDTQYF
TRBJ2-3 TRBV7-2 . . TGTGCCAGCAGCTCCAACGTCGGCACAGATACGCAGTATTTT CASSSNVGTDTQYF
TRBJ2-3 TRBV18 . . TGTGCCAGCTCGCGCTCCAGCGCCAGCACAGATACGCAGTATTTT CASSRSSASTDTQYF
TRBJ2-3 TRBV10-3 . TRBD2 TGTGCCATCAGCCTAGCGGGAAGCACAGATACGCAGTATTTT CAISLAGSTDTQYF
TRBJ2-5 TRBV28 . TRBD1 TGCGCCAGCACAGCGGACAGGGTAGAAGAGACCCAGTACTTC CASTADRVEETQYF
TRBJ2-3 TRBV12-3/TRBV12-4 . . TGCGCCAGCAGCACCGGGACTTCGACAGATACGCAGTATTTT CASSTGTSTDTQYF
TRBJ2-5 TRBV7-2 many . TGTGCCAGCAGCTTAGAGGGAAGGCACCAAGAGACCCAGTACTTC CASSLEGRHQETQYF
TRBJ1-2 TRBV29-1 . . TGCAGCGTTGAGTCTAAACCGACAGAGACAACAGGCTATGGCTACACCTTC CSVESKPTETTGYGYTF
TRBJ2-7 TRBV20-1 . TRBD2 TGCAGTGCCGGGACTAGCGGGTTAAGGGCCTACGAGCAGTACTTC CSAGTSGLRAYEQYF
TRBJ1-6 TRBV28 few . TGTGCCAGCAGTTTGGAGGGAAATAATTCACCCCTCCACTTT CASSLEGNNSPLHF
TRBJ2-7 TRBV29-1 . TRBD1 TGCAGCGCATTGGACAGGGGCCTCGAGCAGTACTTC CSALDRGLEQYF
TRBJ2-3 TRBV4-1 . . TGCGCCGGCAGCCAAGCCCCTCCCACAGATACGCAGTATTTT CAGSQAPPTDTQYF
TRBJ1-5 TRBV6-6 . TRBD1 TGTGCCAGCAGTTACCCGGGGACAGTCAATCAGCCCCAGCATTTT CASSYPGTVNQPQHF
TRBJ2-5 TRBV5-1 . . TGCGCCAGCAGACGGGGGTCTGAAGAGCAGTACTTC CASRRGSEEQYF
TRBJ2-7 TRBV20-1 . TRBD2 TGCAGTGCTAGAGATTATGAGCGGGAGACCTCCTACGAGCAGTACTTC CSARDYERETSYEQYF
TRBJ2-6 TRBV7-9 few TRBD2 TGTGCCAGTCCTCCCTTCTACGCGGGAGGAATCTCTGGGGCCAACGTCCTGACTTTC CASPPFYAGGISGANVLTF
TRBJ2-2 TRBV7-9 . . TGTGCCAGCAGCGCTCAAGAGAAAACCGGGGAGCTGTTTTTT CASSAQEKTGELFF
TRBJ2-3 TRBV7-2 few . TGTGCCAGCAGCTTTGCAGGTCCTGGTGGCGCAGATACGCAGTATTTT CASSFAGPGGADTQYF
TRBJ2-1 TRBV28 once TRBD2 TGTGCCAGCAGTTTGCCCTCGAGCGGGATTAATGAGCAGTTCTTC CASSLPSSGINEQFF
TRBJ2-7 TRBV28 few TRBD1 TGTGCCAGCAGCCTAATATGGAGACAGGGTGGCGAGCAGTACTTC CASSLIWRQGGEQYF
TRBJ2-5 TRBV12-3/TRBV12-4 . TRBD1 TGTGCCAGCACCCGGTCGCGAACAGGGGATTTAGTAGAGACCCAGTACTTC CASTRSRTGDLVETQYF
TRBJ2-7 TRBV7-2 few . TGTGCCAGCAGCTGGCAGGACGAAACCTACGAGCAGTACTTC CASSWQDETYEQYF
TRBJ2-7 TRBV7-2 . TRBD2 TGTGCCAGCCGGAAACTAGCGGGAGGCCACGAGCAGTACTTC CASRKLAGGHEQYF
TRBJ2-3 TRBV28 once . TGTGCCAGCAGTTCGGGGGTTTGGGGGGGGCGGAGTCACCCTAGGAGCACAGATACGCAGTATTTT CASSSGVWGGRSHPRSTDTQYF
TRBJ2-5 TRBV12-3/TRBV12-4 . . TGTGCCAGCAGTGCCTGGACGGGAGAGACCCAGTACTTC CASSAWTGETQYF
TRBJ2-3 TRBV28 . . TGTGCCAGCAGTTTGGGCACAACGAGGACAGATACGCAGTATTTT CASSLGTTRTDTQYF
TRBJ2-7 TRBV27 few . TGTGCCAGCAGGCCGGGACGGAAGCTAAGTTACGAGCAGTACTTC CASRPGRKLSYEQYF